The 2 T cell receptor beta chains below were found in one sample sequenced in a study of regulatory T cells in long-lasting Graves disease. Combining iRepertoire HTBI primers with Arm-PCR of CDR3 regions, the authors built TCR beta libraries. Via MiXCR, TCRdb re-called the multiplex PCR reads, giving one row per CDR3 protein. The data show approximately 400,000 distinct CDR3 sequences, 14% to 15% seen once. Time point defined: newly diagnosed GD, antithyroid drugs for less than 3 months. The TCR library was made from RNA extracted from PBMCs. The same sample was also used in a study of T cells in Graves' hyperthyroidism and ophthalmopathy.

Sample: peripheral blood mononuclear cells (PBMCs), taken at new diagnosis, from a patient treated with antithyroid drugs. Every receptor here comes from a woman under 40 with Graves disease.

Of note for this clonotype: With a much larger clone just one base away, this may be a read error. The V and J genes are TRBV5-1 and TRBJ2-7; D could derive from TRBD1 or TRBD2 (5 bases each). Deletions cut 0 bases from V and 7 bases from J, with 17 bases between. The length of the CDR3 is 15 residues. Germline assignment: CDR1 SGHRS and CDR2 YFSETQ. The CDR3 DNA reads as TGCGCCAGCAGCTTGGGTGGCAGACAGACGGGGGAGCAGTACTTC. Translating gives CASSLGGRQTGEQYF.

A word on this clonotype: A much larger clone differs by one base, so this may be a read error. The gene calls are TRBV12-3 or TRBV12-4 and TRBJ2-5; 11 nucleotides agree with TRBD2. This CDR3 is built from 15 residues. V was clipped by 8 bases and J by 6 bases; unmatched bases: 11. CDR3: CASGSASGRSKTQYF. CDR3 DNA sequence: TGTGCCAGCGGTTCTGCTAGCGGGAGGTCTAAGACCCAGTACTTC.